This T cell receptor (beta chain) was obtained from a study of blood T cells in healthy people across ages. Findings and limits, study-wide: More naive CD4+ cells and higher diversity were found in long-lived than in aged donors. The study found TCR beta diversity correlated strongly with naive T cell percentage. Roughly linearly, TCR beta diversity per million T cells fell as age increased.

Germline lookup yields CDR1 SEHNR and CDR2 FQNEAQ (reference sequence). The J segment lost 0 bases and the V segment lost 5 bases, leaving 12 bases of the junction unmatched. This CDR3 contains 18 residues. With regard to this clonotype: Its matching antigen is unknown.

The use of a sample-barcoded 5' primer and a J-beta primer mix characterized a second PCR of about 7 to 12 cycles. TCRdb re-analysed the 5' RACE reads in MiXCR, keeping a single row per CDR3 protein. The sample includes 800,000 or so distinct CDR3 sequences, roughly 46% of them seen just once. Every participating donor contributed 7.5 to 10 milliliters of peripheral blood through a draw. This sequence was found in an older man in good health. V and J are TRBV7-9 and TRBJ2-2; 7 nucleotides agree with TRBD2. Sequenced sample: blood. CDR3 sequence reads: CASSQTVPSGPNTGELFF. The CDR3 DNA sequence: TGTGCCAGCAGCCAAACGGTCCCTAGCGGTCCGAACACCGGGGAGCTGTTTTTT.